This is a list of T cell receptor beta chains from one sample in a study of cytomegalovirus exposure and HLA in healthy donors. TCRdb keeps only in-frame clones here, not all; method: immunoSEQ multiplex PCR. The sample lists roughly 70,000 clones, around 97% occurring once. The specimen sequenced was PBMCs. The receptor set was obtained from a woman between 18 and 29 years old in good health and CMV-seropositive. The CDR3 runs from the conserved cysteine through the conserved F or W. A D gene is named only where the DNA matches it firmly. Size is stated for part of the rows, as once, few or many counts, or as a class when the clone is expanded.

CASRAGTGATAWAKLFF,TGTGCCAGTAGAGCCGGGACAGGGGCAACGGCGTGGGCAAAACTGTTTTTT,TRBJ1-4,-,TRBV19,TRBD1
CATRWGGNYGYTF,TGTGCCACACGTTGGGGGGGAAACTATGGCTACACCTTC,TRBJ1-2,-,TRBV28,-
CASSPWASGSYNEQFF,TGTGCCAGTAGCCCCTGGGCTAGCGGGTCCTACAATGAGCAGTTCTTC,TRBJ2-1,once,TRBV19,TRBD2
CASRDPASLRYNEQFF,TGTGCCAGCAGGGACCCGGCTAGCCTCCGATACAATGAGCAGTTCTTC,TRBJ2-1,-,TRBV7-9,-
CASSLGSSYNEQFF,TGTGCCAGCAGCTTAGGGAGCTCCTACAATGAGCAGTTCTTC,TRBJ2-1,-,TRBV11-2,-
CASSYRGSGREQYF,TGTGCCAGCAGCTACCGCGGGAGCGGGAGAGAGCAGTACTTC,TRBJ2-7,-,TRBV27,TRBD2
CASSLLESETQYF,TGTGCCAGCAGCTTACTAGAGTCTGAGACCCAGTACTTC,TRBJ2-5,-,TRBV7-9,-
CASRDRDTEAFF,TGTGCCAGCAGGGACAGGGACACTGAAGCTTTCTTT,TRBJ1-1,-,TRBV6-6,TRBD1
CSVLMPGISGNTIYF,TGCAGCGTCCTCATGCCGGGGATCTCTGGAAACACCATATATTTT,TRBJ1-3,-,TRBV29-1,-
CASSVAGTSTYEQYF,TGTGCCAGCAGCGTAGCCGGGACTAGCACCTACGAGCAGTACTTC,TRBJ2-7,-,TRBV9,TRBD2
CASSWDRGSEQYF,TGTGCCAGCAGTTGGGACAGGGGATCCGAGCAGTACTTC,TRBJ2-7,once,TRBV27,TRBD1
CASSDGGHTGELFF,TGTGCCAGCAGTGACGGAGGACACACCGGGGAGCTGTTTTTT,TRBJ2-2,-,TRBV6-4,-
CASTPRGGSADTQYF,TGTGCCAGCACCCCCCGCGGGGGTTCTGCAGATACGCAGTATTTT,TRBJ2-3,-,TRBV7-9,TRBD2
CASSPAGHRTDTQYF,TGTGCCAGCAGCCCCGCGGGGCATAGGACAGATACGCAGTATTTT,TRBJ2-3,-,TRBV9,-
CASSADTGGETQYF,TGTGCCAGCAGTGCCGATACAGGGGGCGAGACCCAGTACTTC,TRBJ2-5,-,TRBV6-1,TRBD1
CASSLAGTGGAHEQYF,TGCGCCAGCAGCTTGGCCGGGACAGGGGGAGCCCACGAGCAGTACTTC,TRBJ2-7,-,TRBV5-1,TRBD1
CASSSGTRGLVSSEQYF,TGTGCCAGCAGCTCCGGGACCAGGGGTCTGGTATCAAGCGAGCAGTACTTC,TRBJ2-7,-,TRBV5-4,-
CASSLTQGGGNEQFF,TGCGCCAGCAGCCTAACCCAGGGGGGTGGTAATGAGCAGTTCTTC,TRBJ2-1,-,TRBV4-1,-
CASSPGTYVYEQYF,TGCGCCAGCAGCCCCGGGACTTACGTCTACGAGCAGTACTTC,TRBJ2-7,-,TRBV5-1,-
CASSGGSNTEAFF,TGTGCCAGCAGCGGCGGTTCGAACACTGAAGCTTTCTTT,TRBJ1-1,-,TRBV13,-
CASKQGRGGF,TGTGCCAGCAAGCAGGGGAGGGGGGGCTTC,TRBJ1-2,-,TRBV28,-
CASSPSGSSYNEQFF,TGTGCCAGCAGCCCCTCGGGTAGCTCCTACAATGAGCAGTTCTTC,TRBJ2-1,-,TRBV7-9,-
CASSSEPGLDTQYF,TGTGCCAGCAGCTCCGAACCGGGGTTAGATACGCAGTATTTT,TRBJ2-3,-,TRBV7-3,-
CSFQRRQETQYF,TGCAGCTTCCAGCGTAGGCAAGAGACCCAGTACTTC,TRBJ2-5,-,TRBV29-1,-
CASRRYRGDSYEQYF,TGTGCCAGCAGGCGATACAGGGGGGACTCCTACGAGCAGTACTTC,TRBJ2-7,once,TRBV6-5,TRBD1
CASGIGGTGELFF,TGTGCCAGCGGAATAGGGGGCACCGGGGAGCTGTTTTTT,TRBJ2-2,-,TRBV27,-
CASSHAVLAGGLSSGANVLTF,TGCGCCAGCAGCCACGCCGTCCTAGCGGGAGGCTTAAGCTCTGGGGCCAACGTCCTGACTTTC,TRBJ2-6,-,TRBV4-1,TRBD2
CASSVGSVEQFF,TGTGCCAGCAGCGTAGGATCAGTTGAGCAGTTCTTC,TRBJ2-1,-,TRBV9,-
CASSLFGEQYF,TGTGCCAGCAGCCTGTTCGGCGAGCAGTACTTC,TRBJ2-7,-,TRBV14,-
CASLREPGANVLTF,TGTGCCAGCTTAAGAGAACCTGGGGCCAACGTCCTGACTTTC,TRBJ2-6,medium-sized,TRBV28,-
CASSPPGGRINEQYF,TGTGCCAGCAGCCCACCGGGAGGGCGAATAAACGAGCAGTACTTC,TRBJ2-7,once,TRBV2,TRBD2
CASSYSRDEQFF,TGTGCCAGCAGTTACTCGAGGGATGAGCAGTTCTTC,TRBJ2-1,-,TRBV6-6,-
CASSYSQGSNQPQHF,TGTGCCAGCAGTTACTCACAGGGAAGCAATCAGCCCCAGCATTTT,TRBJ1-5,-,TRBV27,-
CASSFGTVNQPQHF,TGTGCCAGCAGTTTCGGGACAGTTAATCAGCCCCAGCATTTT,TRBJ1-5,-,TRBV28,TRBD1
CATPAIRGSNQPQHF,TGTGCCACCCCAGCGATCAGGGGTAGCAATCAGCCCCAGCATTTT,TRBJ1-5,-,TRBV6-1,-
CASSLGGVEQYF,TGTGCCAGCAGCTTGGGTGGAGTGGAGCAGTACTTC,TRBJ2-7,once,TRBV5-6,-
CASSGRGGVAGPNTGELFF,TGTGCCAGCAGCGGAAGGGGAGGGGTTGCGGGACCAAACACCGGGGAGCTGTTTTTT,TRBJ2-2,-,TRBV4-2,TRBD2
CASSPPASGVGTGELFF,TGTGCCAGCTCACCACCGGCTTCGGGAGTAGGGACCGGGGAGCTGTTTTTT,TRBJ2-2,once,TRBV18,-
CASSEAPGQGRNTEAFF,TGCGCCAGCAGTGAGGCCCCCGGACAGGGACGGAACACTGAAGCTTTCTTT,TRBJ1-1,-,TRBV10-2,TRBD1
CASSHGTSGGRYEQYF,TGTGCCAGCAGCCACGGGACTAGCGGGGGAAGGTACGAGCAGTACTTC,TRBJ2-7,-,TRBV27,TRBD2
CAAGVGNQPQHF,TGTGCAGCTGGAGTCGGAAATCAGCCCCAGCATTTT,TRBJ1-5,-,TRBV6-5,-
CASSFSGDPDTQYF,TGTGCCAGCAGTTTCAGCGGGGATCCAGATACGCAGTATTTT,TRBJ2-3,-,TRBV27,TRBD2
CASSETATGELFF,TGTGCCAGCAGTGAGACAGCCACCGGGGAGCTGTTTTTT,TRBJ2-2,-,TRBV6-4,-
CASSRGVNTEAFF,TGTGCCAGCAGTCGGGGGGTGAACACTGAAGCTTTCTTT,TRBJ1-1,-,TRBV6-5,-
CASSGGTTGQGGREYF,TGTGCCAGCAGCGGGGGGACCACGGGACAGGGCGGTAGGGAGTACTTC,TRBJ2-7,-,TRBV2,TRBD1
CASSHGQGGGVQYTDTQYF,TGTGCCAGCAGCCATGGGCAGGGAGGTGGTGTCCAGTACACAGATACGCAGTATTTT,TRBJ2-3,-,TRBV4-2,-
CASSLVLEDTQYF,TGTGCCAGCAGCTTAGTTCTCGAGGATACGCAGTATTTT,TRBJ2-3,-,TRBV7-6,-